This record covers a single T cell receptor (beta chain). Its antigen is unknown. Here immunoSEQ multiplex PCR was the method, and the copy in TCRdb shows in-frame clones only, minus some. The sample has more than 80,000 clones, around nine tenths seen once; the top ten hold roughly 3.1%. These data are taken from a study of T cell responses to AZD1222 COVID-19 vaccine. Study conclusions and caveats: As reported, nearly half of all spike-specific TCRs target variant regions that are unmutated. Females outnumbered males among donors, who were mostly white British; clonal diversity was possibly underestimated. CD4 TCRs linked to vaccination spanned spike, dominating at 160-218 and 743-854.

V shed 0 bases and J shed 7 bases, with 10 bases lying between them. This CDR3 is 13 amino acids long. CDR1 and CDR2 (germline): MNHEY, SVGEGT. Pooled together were second doses at about 4 or about 12 weeks. Specimen: peripheral blood, collected 28 days after the second AZD1222 dose. The receptor comes from an adult who received the AZD1222 COVID-19 vaccine. The chain combines TRBV6-2 or TRBV6-3 with TRBJ2-7, with D maybe TRBD2 (6 bases). The CDR3 sequence: CASSYSTLAEQYF. The CDR3 region has the DNA TGTGCCAGCAGTTACTCGACGCTAGCGGAGCAGTACTTC.